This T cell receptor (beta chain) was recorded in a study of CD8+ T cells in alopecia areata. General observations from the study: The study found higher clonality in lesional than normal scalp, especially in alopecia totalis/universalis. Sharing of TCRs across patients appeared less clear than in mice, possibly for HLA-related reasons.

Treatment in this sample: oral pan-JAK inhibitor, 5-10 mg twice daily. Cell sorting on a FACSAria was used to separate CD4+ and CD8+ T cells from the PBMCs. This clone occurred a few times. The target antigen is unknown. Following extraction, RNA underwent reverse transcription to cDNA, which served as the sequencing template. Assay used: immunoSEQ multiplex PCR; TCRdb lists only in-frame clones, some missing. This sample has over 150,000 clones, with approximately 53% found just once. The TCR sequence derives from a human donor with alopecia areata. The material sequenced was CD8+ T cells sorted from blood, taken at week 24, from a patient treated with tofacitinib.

CDR3 in DNA: TGTGCCAGCAGCTTAGGTCAATCCGGGGAGCTGTTTTTT. It is translated as CASSLGQSGELFF. The chain couples TRBV7-3 to TRBJ2-2; D gene unclear. V was pared by 2 bases and J by 6 bases, with 7 bases between. The CDR3 length is 13 residues. Germline loops: CDR1 SGHTA, CDR2 FQGTGA.